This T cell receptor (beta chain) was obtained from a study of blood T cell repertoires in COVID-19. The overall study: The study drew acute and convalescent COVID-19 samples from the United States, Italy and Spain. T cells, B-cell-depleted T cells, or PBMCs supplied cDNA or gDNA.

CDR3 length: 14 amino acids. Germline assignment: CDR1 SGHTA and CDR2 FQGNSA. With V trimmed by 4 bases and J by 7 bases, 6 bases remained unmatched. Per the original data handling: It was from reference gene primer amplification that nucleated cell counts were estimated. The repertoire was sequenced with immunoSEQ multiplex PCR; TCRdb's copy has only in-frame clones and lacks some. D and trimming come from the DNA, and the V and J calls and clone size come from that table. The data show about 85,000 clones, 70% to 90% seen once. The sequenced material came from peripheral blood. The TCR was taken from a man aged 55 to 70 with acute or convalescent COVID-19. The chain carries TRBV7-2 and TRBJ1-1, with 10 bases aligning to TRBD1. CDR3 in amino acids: CASSSRQGADEAFF. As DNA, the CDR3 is TGTGCCAGCAGCTCCCGACAGGGGGCAGATGAAGCTTTCTTT.